A selection of T cell receptor beta chains follows, all from one sample in a study of T cells in localized non-small cell lung cancer. TCRdb keeps only in-frame clones here, not all; method: immunoSEQ multiplex PCR. The repertoire holds some 970 clones, with 20% as singletons. The sample was normal lung tissue next to the tumor, taken before any cancer treatment. The receptors shown here come from a man aged 35 to 70 with stage II lung adenocarcinoma. Both conserved end residues are part of each CDR3. D genes are given only for firm matches. Expanded clones are given a class, and other clones once, few, many or no size at all.

D,J,V,size,CDR3,DNA
NA,TRBJ1-2,TRBV11-3,NA,CASSLIAGHGDYGYTF,TGTGCCAGCAGCTTGATAGCAGGTCACGGTGACTATGGCTACACCTTC
TRBD2,TRBJ2-1,TRBV25-1,NA,CASRPGTSGRALSGEQFF,TGTGCCAGCCGACCCGGGACTAGCGGGAGGGCCCTCTCCGGTGAGCAGTTCTTC
TRBD2,TRBJ2-3,TRBV18,NA,CASSPPLARPEDTQYF,TGTGCCAGCTCACCGCCACTAGCGAGACCTGAGGATACGCAGTATTTT
NA,TRBJ1-2,TRBV29-1,NA,CSVEHRAQGYTF,TGCAGCGTTGAACACCGTGCCCAGGGCTACACCTTC
NA,TRBJ1-4,TRBV30,NA,CAWSVGPSEKLFF,TGTGCCTGGAGTGTAGGGCCCAGTGAAAAACTGTTTTTT
TRBD2,TRBJ2-1,TRBV11-3,NA,CASSFNPSGSYNEQFF,TGTGCCAGCAGCTTTAACCCTAGCGGGAGTTACAATGAGCAGTTCTTC
NA,TRBJ2-3,TRBV5-1,NA,CASSLSGQGRWDTQYF,TGCGCCAGCAGCTTGTCCGGCCAGGGAAGATGGGATACGCAGTATTTT
NA,TRBJ1-2,TRBV9,large,CASSVAGQSGANYGYTF,TGTGCCAGCAGCGTAGCTGGTCAGTCAGGCGCTAACTATGGCTACACCTTC
NA,TRBJ1-4,TRBV9,large,CASSLSEGTREKLFF,TGTGCCAGCAGCCTTTCCGAGGGGACAAGGGAAAAACTGTTTTTT
NA,TRBJ2-1,TRBV9,large,CASSPGDSFSYNEQFF,TGTGCCAGCAGCCCCGGGGACTCCTTCTCCTACAATGAGCAGTTCTTC